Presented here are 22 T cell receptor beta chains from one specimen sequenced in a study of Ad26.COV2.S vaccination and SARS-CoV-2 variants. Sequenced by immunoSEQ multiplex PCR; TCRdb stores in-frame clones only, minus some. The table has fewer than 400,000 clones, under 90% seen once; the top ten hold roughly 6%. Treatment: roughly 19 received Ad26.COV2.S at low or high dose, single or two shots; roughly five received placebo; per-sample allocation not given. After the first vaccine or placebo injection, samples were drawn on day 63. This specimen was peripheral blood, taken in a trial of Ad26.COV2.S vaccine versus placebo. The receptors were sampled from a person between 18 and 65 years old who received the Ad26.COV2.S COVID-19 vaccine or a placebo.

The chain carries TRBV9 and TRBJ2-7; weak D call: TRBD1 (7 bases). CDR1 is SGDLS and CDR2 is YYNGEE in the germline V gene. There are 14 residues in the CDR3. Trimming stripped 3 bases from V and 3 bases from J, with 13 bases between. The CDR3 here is CASSGGTVGYEQYF. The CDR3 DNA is TGTGCCAGCAGCGGCGGGACAGTTGGCTACGAGCAGTACTTC.

The CDR3 reads CASSLPASGDVSYEQYF. The CDR3 DNA reads TGTGCCAGCAGCTTACCCGCTAGCGGGGACGTCTCCTACGAGCAGTACTTC. The rearrangement uses TRBV7-2 and TRBJ2-7, with 9 nucleotides matching TRBD2. Germline V gene data show CDR1 as SGHTA and CDR2 as FQGNSA. This CDR3 has 17 residues. V was pared by 2 bases and J by 0 bases, with 8 bases of the junction left unmatched.

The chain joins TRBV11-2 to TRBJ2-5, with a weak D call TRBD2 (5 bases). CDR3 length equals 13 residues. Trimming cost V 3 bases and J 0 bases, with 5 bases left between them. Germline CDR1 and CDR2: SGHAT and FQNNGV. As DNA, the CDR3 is TGTGCCAGCAGCTTGGACTACCAAGAGACCCAGTACTTC. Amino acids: CASSLDYQETQYF.

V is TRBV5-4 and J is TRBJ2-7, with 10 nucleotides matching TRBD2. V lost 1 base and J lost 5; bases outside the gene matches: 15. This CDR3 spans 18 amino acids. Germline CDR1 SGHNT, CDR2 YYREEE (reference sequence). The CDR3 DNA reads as TGTGCCAGCAGCTTGTGGCAGTCAACAGCGGGAGGGCCAAACGAGCAGTACGTC. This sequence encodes CASSLWQSTAGGPNEQYV.

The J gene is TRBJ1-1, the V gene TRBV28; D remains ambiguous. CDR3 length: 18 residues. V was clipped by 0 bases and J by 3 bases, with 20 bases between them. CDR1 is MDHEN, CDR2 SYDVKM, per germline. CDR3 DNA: TGTGCCAGCAGTTTATGCACAGCGCAGGCGATTTGGGACACTGAAGCTTTCTTT. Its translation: CASSLCTAQAIWDTEAFF.

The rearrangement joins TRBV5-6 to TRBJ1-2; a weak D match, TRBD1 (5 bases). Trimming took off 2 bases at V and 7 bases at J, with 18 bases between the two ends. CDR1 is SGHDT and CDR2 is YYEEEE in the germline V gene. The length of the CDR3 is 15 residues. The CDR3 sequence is CASSFGRQLTFGYTF. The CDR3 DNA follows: TGTGCCAGCAGCTTCGGTCGACAGTTAACTTTTGGCTACACCTTC.

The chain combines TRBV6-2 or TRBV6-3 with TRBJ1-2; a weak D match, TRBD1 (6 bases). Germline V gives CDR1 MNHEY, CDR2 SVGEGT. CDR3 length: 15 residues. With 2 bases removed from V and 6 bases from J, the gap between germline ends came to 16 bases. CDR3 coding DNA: TGTGCCAGCAGTTACCGCAGTAGGGGGAAGGATGGCTACACCTTC. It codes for CASSYRSRGKDGYTF.

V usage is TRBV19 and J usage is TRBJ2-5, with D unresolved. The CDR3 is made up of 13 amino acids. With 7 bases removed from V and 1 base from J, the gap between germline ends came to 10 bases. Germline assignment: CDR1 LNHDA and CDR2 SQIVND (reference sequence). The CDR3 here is CASTPDGQETQYF. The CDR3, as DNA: TGTGCCAGTACCCCGGACGGCCAAGAGACCCAGTACTTC.

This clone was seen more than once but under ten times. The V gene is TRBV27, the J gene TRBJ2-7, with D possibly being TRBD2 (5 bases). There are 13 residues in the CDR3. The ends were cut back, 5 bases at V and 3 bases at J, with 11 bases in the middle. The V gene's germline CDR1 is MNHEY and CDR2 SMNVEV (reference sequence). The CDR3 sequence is CASSTLDNYEQYF. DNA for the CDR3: TGTGCCAGCAGTACACTAGACAACTACGAGCAGTACTTC.

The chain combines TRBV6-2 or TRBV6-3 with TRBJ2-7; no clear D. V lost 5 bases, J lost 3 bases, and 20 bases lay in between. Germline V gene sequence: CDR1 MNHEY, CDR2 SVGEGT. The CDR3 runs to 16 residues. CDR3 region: CASSPLTWSTYYEQYF. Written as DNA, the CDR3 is TGTGCCAGCAGTCCCCTGACCTGGTCCACGTACTACGAGCAGTACTTC.

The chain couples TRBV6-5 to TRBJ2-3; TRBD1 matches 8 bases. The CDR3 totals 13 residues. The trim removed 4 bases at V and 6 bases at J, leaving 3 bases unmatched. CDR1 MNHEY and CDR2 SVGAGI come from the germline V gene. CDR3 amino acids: CASSSQGADTQYF. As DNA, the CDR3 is TGTGCCAGCAGTTCCCAGGGGGCGGATACGCAGTATTTT.

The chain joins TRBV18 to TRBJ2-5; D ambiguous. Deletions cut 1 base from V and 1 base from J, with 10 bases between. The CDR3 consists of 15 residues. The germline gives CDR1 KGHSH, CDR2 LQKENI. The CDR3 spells CASSPLTSVQETQYF. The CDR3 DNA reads TGTGCCAGCTCACCACTGACTTCTGTCCAAGAGACCCAGTACTTC.

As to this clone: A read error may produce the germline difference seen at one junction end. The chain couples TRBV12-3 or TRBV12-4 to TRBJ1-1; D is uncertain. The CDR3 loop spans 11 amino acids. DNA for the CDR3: TGTGCCAGCAGCCTTGCGGGTGACTCCGTTTTT. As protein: CASSLAGDSVF.

CDR3: CATSRSGHEKGLAGGPEQFF. The CDR3 coding sequence is TGTGCCACCAGCCGAAGCGGACACGAAAAGGGACTAGCGGGGGGTCCTGAGCAGTTCTTC. The rearrangement links TRBV15 to TRBJ2-1; 15 bases align to TRBD2. CDR1 and CDR2 (germline): LNHNV, YYDKDF (reference sequence). The CDR3 spans 20 residues. V lost 5 bases, J lost 9 bases, and 20 bases stayed unmatched. Together with reference TRBV15 and TRBJ2-1, the CDR3 gives the full variable domain: DAMVIQNPRYQVTQFGKPVTLSCSQTLNHNVMYWYQQKSSQAPKLLFHYYDKDFNNEADTPDNFQSRRPNTSFCFLDIRSPGLGDTAMYLCATSRSGHEKGLAGGPEQFFGPGTRLTVL.

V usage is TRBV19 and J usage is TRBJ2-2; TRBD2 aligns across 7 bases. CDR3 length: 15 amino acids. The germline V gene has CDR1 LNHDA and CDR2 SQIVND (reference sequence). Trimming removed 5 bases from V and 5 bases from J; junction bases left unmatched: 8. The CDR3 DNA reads TGTGCCAGTAGTGACGAGCGGGGACGGACCGGGGAGCTGTTTTTT. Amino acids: CASSDERGRTGELFF.

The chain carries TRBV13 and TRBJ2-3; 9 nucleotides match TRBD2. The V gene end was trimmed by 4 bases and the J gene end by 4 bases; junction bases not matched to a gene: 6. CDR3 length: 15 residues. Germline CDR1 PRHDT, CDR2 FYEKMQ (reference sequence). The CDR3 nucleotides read TGTGCCAGCAGCTGGGGCGGGAGGGCCCCAGATACGCAGTATTTT. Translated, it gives CASSWGGRAPDTQYF. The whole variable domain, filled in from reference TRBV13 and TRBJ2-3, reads AAGVIQSPRHLIKEKRETATLKCYPIPRHDTVYWYQQGPGQDPQFLISFYEKMQSDKGSIPDRFSAQQFSDYHSELNMSSLELGDSALYFCASSWGGRAPDTQYFGPGTRLTVL.

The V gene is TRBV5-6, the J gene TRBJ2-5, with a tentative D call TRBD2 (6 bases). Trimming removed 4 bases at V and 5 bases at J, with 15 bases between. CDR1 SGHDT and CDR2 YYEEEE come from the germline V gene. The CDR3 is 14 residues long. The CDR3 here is CASSQEGYGETQYF. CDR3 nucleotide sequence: TGTGCCAGCAGCCAGGAGGGGTACGGGGAGACCCAGTACTTC.

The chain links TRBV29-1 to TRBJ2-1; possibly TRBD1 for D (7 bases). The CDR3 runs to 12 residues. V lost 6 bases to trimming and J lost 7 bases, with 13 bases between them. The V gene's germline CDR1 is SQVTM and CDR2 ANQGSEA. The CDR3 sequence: CSVSAGGNEQFF. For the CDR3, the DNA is TGCAGCGTGTCGGCAGGGGGGAATGAGCAGTTCTTC.

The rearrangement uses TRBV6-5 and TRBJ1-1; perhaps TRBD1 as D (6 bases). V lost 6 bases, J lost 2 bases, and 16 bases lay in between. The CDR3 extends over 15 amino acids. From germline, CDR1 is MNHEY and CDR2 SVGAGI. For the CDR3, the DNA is TGTGCCAGCAGATTCCGGGACACGATAAACACTGAAGCTTTCTTT. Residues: CASRFRDTINTEAFF.

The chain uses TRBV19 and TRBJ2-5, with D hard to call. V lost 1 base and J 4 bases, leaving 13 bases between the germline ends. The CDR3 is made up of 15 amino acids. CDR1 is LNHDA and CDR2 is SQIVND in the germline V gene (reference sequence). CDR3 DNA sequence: TGTGCCAGTAGTATAGCTCTAACTGTGGGAGAGACCCAGTACTTC. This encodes CASSIALTVGETQYF.

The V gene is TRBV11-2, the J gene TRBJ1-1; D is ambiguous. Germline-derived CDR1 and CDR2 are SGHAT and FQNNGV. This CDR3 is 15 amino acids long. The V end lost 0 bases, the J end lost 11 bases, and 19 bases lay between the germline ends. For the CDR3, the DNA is TGTGCCAGCAGCTTAGAACCTGGGAAGTGGGTACAGGCTTTCTTT. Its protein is CASSLEPGKWVQAFF.

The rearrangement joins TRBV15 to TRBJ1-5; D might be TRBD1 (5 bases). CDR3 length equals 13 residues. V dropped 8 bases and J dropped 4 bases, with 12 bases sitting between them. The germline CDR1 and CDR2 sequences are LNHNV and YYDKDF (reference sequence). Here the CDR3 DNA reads TGTGCCACCTCTAGCAGGGATAATCAGCCCCAGCATTTT. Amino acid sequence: CATSSRDNQPQHF.